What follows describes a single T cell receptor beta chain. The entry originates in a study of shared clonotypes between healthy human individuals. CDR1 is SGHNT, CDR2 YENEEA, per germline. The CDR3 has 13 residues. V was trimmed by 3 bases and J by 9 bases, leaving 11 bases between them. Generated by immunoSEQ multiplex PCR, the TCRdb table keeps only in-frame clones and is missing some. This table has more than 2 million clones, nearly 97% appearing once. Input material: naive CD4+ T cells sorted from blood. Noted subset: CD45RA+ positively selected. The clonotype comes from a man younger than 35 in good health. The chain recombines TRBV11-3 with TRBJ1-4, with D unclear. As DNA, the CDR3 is TGTGCCAGCAGCTTCTCGGTCCCAAAAAAACTGTTTTTT. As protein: CASSFSVPKKLFF.